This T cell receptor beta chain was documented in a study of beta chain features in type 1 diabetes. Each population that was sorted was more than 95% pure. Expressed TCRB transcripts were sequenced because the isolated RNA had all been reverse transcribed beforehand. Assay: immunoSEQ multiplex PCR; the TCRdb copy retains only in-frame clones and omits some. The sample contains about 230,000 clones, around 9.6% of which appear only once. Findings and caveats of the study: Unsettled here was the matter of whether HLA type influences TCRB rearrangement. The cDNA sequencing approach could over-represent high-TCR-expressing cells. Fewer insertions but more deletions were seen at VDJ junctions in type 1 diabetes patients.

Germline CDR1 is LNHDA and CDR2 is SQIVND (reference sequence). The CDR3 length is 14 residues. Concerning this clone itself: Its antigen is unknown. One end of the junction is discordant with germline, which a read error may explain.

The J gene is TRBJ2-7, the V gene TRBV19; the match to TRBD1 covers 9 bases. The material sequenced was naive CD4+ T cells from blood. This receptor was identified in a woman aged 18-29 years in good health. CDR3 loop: CASSMGTGTYEQYF. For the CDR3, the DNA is TGTGCCAGTAGTATGGGGACAGGGACCTATGAGCAGTACTTC.